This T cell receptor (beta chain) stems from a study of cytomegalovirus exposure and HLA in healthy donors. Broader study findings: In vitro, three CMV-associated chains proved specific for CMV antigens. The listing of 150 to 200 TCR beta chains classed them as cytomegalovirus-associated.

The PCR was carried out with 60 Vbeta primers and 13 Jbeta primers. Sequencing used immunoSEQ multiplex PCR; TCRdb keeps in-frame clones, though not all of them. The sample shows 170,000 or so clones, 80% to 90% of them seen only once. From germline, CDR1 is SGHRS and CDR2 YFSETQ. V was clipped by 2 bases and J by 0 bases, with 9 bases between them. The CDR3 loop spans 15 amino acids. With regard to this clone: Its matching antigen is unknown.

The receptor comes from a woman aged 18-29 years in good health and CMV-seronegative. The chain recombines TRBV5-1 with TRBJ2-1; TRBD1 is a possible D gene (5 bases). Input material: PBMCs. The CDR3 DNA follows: TGCGCCAGCAGCTTTCAAGGGGCCTCCTACAATGAGCAGTTCTTC. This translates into CASSFQGASYNEQFF. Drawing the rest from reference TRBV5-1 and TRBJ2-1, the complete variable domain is KAGVTQTPRYLIKTRGQQVTLSCSPISGHRSVSWYQQTPGQGLQFLFEYFSETQRNKGNFPGRFSGRQFSNSRSEMNVSTLELGDSALYLCASSFQGASYNEQFFGPGTRLTVL.